Below, one TCR beta chain is given with its context. No antigen is known for it. This record belongs to a study of shared clonotypes between healthy human individuals. Ten immunoSEQ deep assay plates held the unsorted PBMC DNA. Some clones are missing from TCRdb's copy, which holds only in-frame ones; the method was immunoSEQ multiplex PCR. The data contain about 500,000 clones, roughly three quarters of them singletons. General observations from the study: The sampled material consisted only of blood, and tissue repertoires are likely to differ.

The donors, all of them Caucasian adults, lived in Nashville, Tennessee. Sequences were obtained from PBMCs. This TCR derives from a woman aged 40-49 years in good health. Some clones in this sample may be carry-over from other donors' samples.

CDR3 region: CASSPVRGGDTEAFF. The CDR3 coding sequence is TGCGCCAGCAGCCCGGTGAGGGGCGGGGACACTGAAGCTTTCTTT. The chain couples TRBV5-1 to TRBJ1-1, with D maybe TRBD1 (5 bases). The ends were cut back, 4 bases at V and 3 bases at J, with 16 bases in the middle. The germline V gene has CDR1 SGHRS and CDR2 YFSETQ. The CDR3 has 15 amino acids.